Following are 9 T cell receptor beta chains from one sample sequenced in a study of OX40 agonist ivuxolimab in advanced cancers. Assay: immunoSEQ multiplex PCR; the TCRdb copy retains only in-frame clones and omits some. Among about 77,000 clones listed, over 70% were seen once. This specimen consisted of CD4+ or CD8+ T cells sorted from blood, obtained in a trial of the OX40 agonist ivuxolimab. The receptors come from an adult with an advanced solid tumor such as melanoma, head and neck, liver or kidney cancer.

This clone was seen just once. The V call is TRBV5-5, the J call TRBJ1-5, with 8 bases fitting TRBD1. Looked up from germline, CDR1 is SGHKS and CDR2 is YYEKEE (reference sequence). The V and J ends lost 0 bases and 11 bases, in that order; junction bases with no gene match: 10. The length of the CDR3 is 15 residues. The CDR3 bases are TGTGCCAGCAGCTTGGACGTCGGACAGGGAAAGGCCCAGCATTTT. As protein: CASSLDVGQGKAQHF.

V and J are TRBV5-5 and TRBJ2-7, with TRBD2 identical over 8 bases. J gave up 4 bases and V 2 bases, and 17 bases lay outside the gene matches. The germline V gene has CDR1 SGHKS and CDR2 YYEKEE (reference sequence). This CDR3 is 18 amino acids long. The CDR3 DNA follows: TGTGCCAGCAGCTTCAGGGGCCTCGCGGGAGGCGGGGTTTACGAGCAGTACTTC. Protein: CASSFRGLAGGGVYEQYF.

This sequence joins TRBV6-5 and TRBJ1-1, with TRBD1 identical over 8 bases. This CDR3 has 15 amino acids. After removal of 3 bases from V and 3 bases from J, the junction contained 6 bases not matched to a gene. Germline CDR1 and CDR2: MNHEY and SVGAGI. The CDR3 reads CASSYPGTGDTEAFF. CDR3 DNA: TGTGCCAGCAGTTATCCCGGGACAGGTGACACTGAAGCTTTCTTT.

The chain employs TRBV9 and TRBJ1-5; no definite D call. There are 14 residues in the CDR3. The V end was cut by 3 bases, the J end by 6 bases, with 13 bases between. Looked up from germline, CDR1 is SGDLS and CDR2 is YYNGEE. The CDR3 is CASSDVGEGQPQHF. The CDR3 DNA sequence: TGTGCCAGCAGCGACGTCGGGGAGGGTCAGCCCCAGCATTTT.

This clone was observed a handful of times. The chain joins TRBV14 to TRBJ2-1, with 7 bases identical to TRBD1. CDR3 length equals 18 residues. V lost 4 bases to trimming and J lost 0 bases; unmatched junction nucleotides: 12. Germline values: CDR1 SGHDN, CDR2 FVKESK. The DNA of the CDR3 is TGTGCCAGCAGCCCCATGACAGGGACAGTCAGCTCCTACAATGAGCAGTTCTTC. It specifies CASSPMTGTVSSYNEQFF.

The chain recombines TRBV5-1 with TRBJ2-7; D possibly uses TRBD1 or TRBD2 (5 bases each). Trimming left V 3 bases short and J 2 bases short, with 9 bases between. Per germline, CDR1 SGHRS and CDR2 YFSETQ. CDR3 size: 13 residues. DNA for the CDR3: TGCGCCAGCAGCTACCGGGGCCCCTACGAGCAGTACTTC. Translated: CASSYRGPYEQYF.

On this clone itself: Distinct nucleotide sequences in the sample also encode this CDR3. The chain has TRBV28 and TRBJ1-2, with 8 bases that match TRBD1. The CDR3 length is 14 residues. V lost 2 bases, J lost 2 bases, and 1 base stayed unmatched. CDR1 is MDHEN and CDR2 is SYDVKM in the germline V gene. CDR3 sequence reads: CASSLGQGNYGYTF. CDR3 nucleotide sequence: TGTGCCAGCAGTTTAGGACAGGGCAACTATGGCTACACCTTC.

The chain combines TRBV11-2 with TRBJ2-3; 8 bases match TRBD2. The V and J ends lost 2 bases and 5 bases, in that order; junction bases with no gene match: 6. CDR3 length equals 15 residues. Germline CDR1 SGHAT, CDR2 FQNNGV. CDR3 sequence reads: CASSLRLALIDTQYF. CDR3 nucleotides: TGTGCCAGCAGCTTACGACTAGCGTTGATAGATACGCAGTATTTT.

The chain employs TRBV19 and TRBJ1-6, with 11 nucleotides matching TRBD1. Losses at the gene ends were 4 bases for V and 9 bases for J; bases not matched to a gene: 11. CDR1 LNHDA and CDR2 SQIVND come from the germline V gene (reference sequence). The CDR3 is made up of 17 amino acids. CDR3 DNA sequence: TGTGCCAGTAGTAGGACAGGGGGCAAACCTTCGTGTTCACCCCTCCACTTT. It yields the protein CASSRTGGKPSCSPLHF.